Sequencing of this T cell receptor beta chain was carried out in a study of cytomegalovirus exposure and HLA in healthy donors. Primers for the PCR totalled 60 Vbeta and 13 Jbeta. The assay was immunoSEQ multiplex PCR, and TCRdb's table has in-frame clones only and misses some. The sample yields about 130,000 clones, 70% to 80% seen once. V was shortened by 3 bases and J by 6 bases, with 18 bases between the two germline ends. Germline CDR1 reads GTSNPN; CDR2 reads SVGIG (reference sequence). CDR3 length: 15 amino acids. This clone was detected only once. The gene calls are TRBV30 and TRBJ1-5; no firm D call. The TCR originated in a woman in her forties or fifties in good health and CMV-seronegative. Specimen: PBMCs. The chain's CDR3 is CAWSPVSGRSQPQHF. The DNA of the CDR3 is TGTGCCTGGAGCCCCGTATCGGGAAGGAGTCAGCCCCAGCATTTT. The whole variable domain, filled in from reference TRBV30 and TRBJ1-5, reads SQTIHQWPATLVQPVGSPLSLECTVEGTSNPNLYWYRQAAGRGLQLLFYSVGIGQISSEVPQNLSASRPQDRQFILSSKKLLLSDSGFYLCAWSPVSGRSQPQHFGDGTRLSIL.